This TCR beta chain was captured by sequencing in a study of T and B cells in COVID-19 patients. TRB was amplified from approximately 250-480 ng of blood genomic DNA. TRB rearrangements were amplified by multiplex PCR with BIOMED2 TRB-A/B primers. TCRdb called the multiplex PCR reads again in MiXCR, with one record for every CDR3 protein. The repertoire has about 5,000 distinct CDR3 sequences, roughly 27% of them found once; the top ten carry about 20%. Germline CDR1 reads DFQATT; CDR2 reads SNEGSKA (reference sequence). V was trimmed by 3 bases and J by 6 bases, leaving 11 bases between them. This CDR3 spans 12 amino acids.

The chain couples TRBV20-1 to TRBJ1-2; maybe TRBD1 (5 bases). What was sequenced was blood. This TCR came from a human donor with active COVID-19. The CDR3 DNA is TGCAGTGCTAGTTGGGGGGTCGATGGCTACACCTTC. Its translation: CSASWGVDGYTF.